This entry describes one T cell receptor (beta chain). This entry comes from a study of blood T cell repertoires in COVID-19. The assay was immunoSEQ multiplex PCR, and TCRdb's table has in-frame clones only and misses some. This table has 90,000 or so clones, about 90% appearing once. The origin of this receptor is an older man with acute or convalescent COVID-19. The material sequenced was peripheral blood.

DNA for the CDR3: TGTGCCAGCAGCTTAGGGATTACAGGTTACTATGGCTACACCTTC. Protein product: CASSLGITGYYGYTF. The chain recombines TRBV7-2 with TRBJ1-2, with D perhaps TRBD1 (5 bases). The CDR3 has 15 residues. Germline-derived CDR1 and CDR2 are SGHTA and FQGNSA. V was pared by 1 base and J by 3 bases, with 12 bases between.